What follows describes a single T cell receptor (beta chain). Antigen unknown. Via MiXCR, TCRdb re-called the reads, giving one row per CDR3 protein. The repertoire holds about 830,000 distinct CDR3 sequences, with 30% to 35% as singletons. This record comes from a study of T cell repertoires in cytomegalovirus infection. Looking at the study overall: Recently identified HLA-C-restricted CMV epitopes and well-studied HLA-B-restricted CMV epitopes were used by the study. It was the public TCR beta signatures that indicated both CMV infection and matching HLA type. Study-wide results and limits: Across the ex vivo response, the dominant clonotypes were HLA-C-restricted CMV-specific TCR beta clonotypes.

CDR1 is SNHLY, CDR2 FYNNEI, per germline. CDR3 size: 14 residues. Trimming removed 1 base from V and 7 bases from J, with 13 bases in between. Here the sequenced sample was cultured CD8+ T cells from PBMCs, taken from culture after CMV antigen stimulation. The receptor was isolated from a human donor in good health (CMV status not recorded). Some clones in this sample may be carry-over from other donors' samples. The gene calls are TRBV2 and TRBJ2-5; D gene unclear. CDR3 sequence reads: CASSEDRAPGTQYF. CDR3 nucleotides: TGTGCCAGCAGTGAAGATCGGGCCCCGGGGACCCAGTACTTC. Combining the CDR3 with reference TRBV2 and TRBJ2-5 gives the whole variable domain EPEVTQTPSHQVTQMGQEVILRCVPISNHLYFYWYRQILGQKVEFLVSFYNNEISEKSEIFDDQFSVERPDGSNFTLKIRSTKLEDSAMYFCASSEDRAPGTQYFGPGTRLLVL.